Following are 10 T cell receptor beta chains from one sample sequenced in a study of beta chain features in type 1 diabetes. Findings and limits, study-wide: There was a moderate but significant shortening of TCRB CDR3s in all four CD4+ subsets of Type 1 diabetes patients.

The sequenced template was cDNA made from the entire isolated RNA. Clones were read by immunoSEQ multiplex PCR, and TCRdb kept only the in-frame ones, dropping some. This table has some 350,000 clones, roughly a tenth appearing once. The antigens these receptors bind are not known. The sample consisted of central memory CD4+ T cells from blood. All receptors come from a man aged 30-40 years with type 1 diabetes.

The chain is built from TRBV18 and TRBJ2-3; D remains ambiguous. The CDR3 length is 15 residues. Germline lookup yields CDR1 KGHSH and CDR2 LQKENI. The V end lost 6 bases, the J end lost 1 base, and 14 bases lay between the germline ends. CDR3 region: CASSPNSVGTDTQYF. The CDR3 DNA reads TGTGCCAGCTCGCCAAACTCCGTCGGCACAGATACGCAGTATTTT.

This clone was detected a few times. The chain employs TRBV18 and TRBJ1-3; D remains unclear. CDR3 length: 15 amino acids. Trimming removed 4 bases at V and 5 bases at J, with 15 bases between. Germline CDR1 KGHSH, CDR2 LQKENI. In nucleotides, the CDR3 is TGTGCCAGCTCACTCCGACTCGACGACCGAAACACCATATATTTT. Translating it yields CASSLRLDDRNTIYF.

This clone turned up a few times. The CDR3 bases are TGTGCCAGCAGCTTACGGGACGCCTACAATGAGCAGTTCTTC. This gives the protein CASSLRDAYNEQFF. This chain uses TRBV7-8 with TRBJ2-1; possibly TRBD1 or TRBD2 for D (5 bases each). Germline CDR1 and CDR2: SGHVS and FQNEAQ. Trimming took off 2 bases at V and 2 bases at J, with 7 bases between the two ends. CDR3 length: 14 residues.

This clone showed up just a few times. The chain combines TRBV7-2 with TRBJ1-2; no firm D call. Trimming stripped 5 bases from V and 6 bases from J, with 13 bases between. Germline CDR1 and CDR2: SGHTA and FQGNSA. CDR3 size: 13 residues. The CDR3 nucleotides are TGTGCCAGCAGCAGAGGAGTGGCAGATGGCTACACCTTC. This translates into CASSRGVADGYTF. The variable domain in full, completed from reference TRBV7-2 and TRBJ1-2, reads GAGVSQSPSNKVTEKGKDVELRCDPISGHTALYWYRQSLGQGLEFLIYFQGNSAPDKSGLPSDRFSAERTGGSVSTLTIQRTQQEDSAVYLCASSRGVADGYTFGSGTRLTVV.

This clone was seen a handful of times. The DNA of the CDR3 is TGTGCCTGGAGTGCAATGGGTGGGAATGAGCAGTTCTTC. It codes for CAWSAMGGNEQFF. This chain connects TRBV30 to TRBJ2-1; D gene ambiguous. The CDR3 runs to 13 residues. Germline CDR1 and CDR2: GTSNPN and SVGIG (reference sequence). V dropped 1 base and J dropped 7 bases, with 11 bases sitting between them.

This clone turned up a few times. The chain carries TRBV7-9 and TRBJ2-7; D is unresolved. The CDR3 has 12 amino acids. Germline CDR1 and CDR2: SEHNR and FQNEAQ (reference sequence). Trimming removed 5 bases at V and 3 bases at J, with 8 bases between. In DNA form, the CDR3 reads TGTGCCAGCAGCCCAGGAAGCTACGAGCAGTACTTC. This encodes CASSPGSYEQYF.

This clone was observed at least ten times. The CDR3 region is CASSLGQEGQPQHF. The CDR3 bases are TGTGCCAGCAGCTTGGGCCAAGAGGGACAGCCCCAGCATTTT. The chain combines TRBV7-9 with TRBJ1-5, with D unclear. Trimming removed 3 bases from V and 7 bases from J, with 13 bases in between. Per germline, CDR1 SEHNR and CDR2 FQNEAQ (reference sequence). This CDR3 comprises 14 residues.

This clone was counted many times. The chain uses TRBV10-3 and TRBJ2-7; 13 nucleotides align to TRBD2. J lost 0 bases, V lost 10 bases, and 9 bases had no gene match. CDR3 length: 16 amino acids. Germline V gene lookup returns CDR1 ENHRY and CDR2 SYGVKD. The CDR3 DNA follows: TGTGCCACCAGGACTAGCGGGAGCGCAAGCTCCTACGAGCAGTACTTC. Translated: CATRTSGSASSYEQYF.

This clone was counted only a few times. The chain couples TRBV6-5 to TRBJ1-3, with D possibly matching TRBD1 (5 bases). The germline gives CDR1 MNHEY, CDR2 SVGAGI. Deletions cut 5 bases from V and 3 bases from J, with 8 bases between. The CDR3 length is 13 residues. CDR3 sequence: CASSQGYGNTIYF. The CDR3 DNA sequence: TGTGCCAGCAGTCAGGGATATGGAAACACCATATATTTT.

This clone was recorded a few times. CDR3 DNA: TGCGCCAGCAGGGTGGGCGGGAGTGACTACGAGCAGTACTTC. Translated, it gives CASRVGGSDYEQYF. The chain is built from TRBV5-1 and TRBJ2-7; 7 bases align to TRBD2. After removal of 5 bases from V and 3 bases from J, the junction contained 8 bases not matched to a gene. The CDR3 has 14 amino acids. Germline V gene sequence: CDR1 SGHRS, CDR2 YFSETQ. The full variable domain, in which reference TRBV5-1 and TRBJ2-7 provide the parts outside the CDR3, is KAGVTQTPRYLIKTRGQQVTLSCSPISGHRSVSWYQQTPGQGLQFLFEYFSETQRNKGNFPGRFSGRQFSNSRSEMNVSTLELGDSALYLCASRVGGSDYEQYFGPGTRLTVT.